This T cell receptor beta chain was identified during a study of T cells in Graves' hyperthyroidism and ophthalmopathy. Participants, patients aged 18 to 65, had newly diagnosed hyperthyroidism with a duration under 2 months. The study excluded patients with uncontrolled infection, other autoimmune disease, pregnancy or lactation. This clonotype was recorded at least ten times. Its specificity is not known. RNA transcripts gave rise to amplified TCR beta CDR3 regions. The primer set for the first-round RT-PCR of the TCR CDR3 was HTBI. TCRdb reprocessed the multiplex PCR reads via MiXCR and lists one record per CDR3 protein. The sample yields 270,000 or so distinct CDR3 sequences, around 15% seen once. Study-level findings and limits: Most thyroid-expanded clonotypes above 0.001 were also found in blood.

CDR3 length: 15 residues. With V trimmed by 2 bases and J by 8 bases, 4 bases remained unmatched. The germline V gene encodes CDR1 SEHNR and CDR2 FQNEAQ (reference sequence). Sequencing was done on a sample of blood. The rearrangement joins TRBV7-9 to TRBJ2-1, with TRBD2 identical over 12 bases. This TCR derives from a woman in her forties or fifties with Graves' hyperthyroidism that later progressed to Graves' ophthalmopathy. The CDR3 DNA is TGTGCCAGCAGCTTAAGACTAGCGGGAGTAGATGAGCAGTTCTTC. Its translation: CASSLRLAGVDEQFF.